This T cell receptor (beta chain) came from a study of T cell repertoires in cytomegalovirus infection (dated by TCRdb to about 2019). Regarding the complete study: The peptide stimulations were aimed at well-studied HLA-B-restricted epitopes as well as recently identified HLA-C-restricted CMV epitopes, whose presentation resists viral immunomodulation. The HLA type of each donor mattered for the analysis, because public TCR beta signatures pointed to carriage of CMV infection along with the matching HLA type.

This clonotype was seen a few times. It lacks a known antigen. The record has no base qualities; no much larger clone is one base away. Results and caveats for the whole study, not just this receptor: The ex vivo response was dominated by HLA-C-restricted CMV-specific TCR beta clonotypes, which also provided the single most frequent clonotype in two of eight donors. Cumulative frequency of public TCR beta family members discriminated carriers of CMV infection plus the relevant HLA type in this cohort and an independent 352-donor cohort.

This sample was sequenced with an Illumina HiSeq 1500. TCRdb applied fastp at Q25 and MiXCR to the public reads, then kept only in-frame beta chains. Each record represents a unique CDR3 protein, reported with the most common genes and DNA among its rows. The sample table holds more than 300,000 distinct CDR3 sequences, of which roughly a third were seen once. Roughly 13% of the sample rests with the top ten. The treatment or condition label for this specimen denotes: in vitro stimulation with specific CMV peptide epitopes to enrich CMV-specific T cells. The germline V and J ends show losses of 5 bases and 8 bases respectively, and no gene match explains 14 bases of the junction. CDR1 and CDR2 are read off the germline V gene as SGHTA and FQGNSA. The CDR3 runs 15 residues from the cysteine to the phenylalanine. Just CDR3 DNA is preserved here, 45 bases in frame from base 1.

This sample comprised cultured PBMCs, obtained from culture after CMV antigen stimulation. The TCR was taken from a human donor in good health (CMV status not recorded). Some clones in this sample may be carry-over from other donors' samples. The rearrangement combines TRBV7-2 with TRBJ2-5, with TRBD1 identical over 7 junction bases. The CDR3 region has the sequence CASSALQGLSGTQYF. The bases read TGTGCCAGCAGCGCCTTACAGGGGCTCAGCGGAACCCAGTACTTC.